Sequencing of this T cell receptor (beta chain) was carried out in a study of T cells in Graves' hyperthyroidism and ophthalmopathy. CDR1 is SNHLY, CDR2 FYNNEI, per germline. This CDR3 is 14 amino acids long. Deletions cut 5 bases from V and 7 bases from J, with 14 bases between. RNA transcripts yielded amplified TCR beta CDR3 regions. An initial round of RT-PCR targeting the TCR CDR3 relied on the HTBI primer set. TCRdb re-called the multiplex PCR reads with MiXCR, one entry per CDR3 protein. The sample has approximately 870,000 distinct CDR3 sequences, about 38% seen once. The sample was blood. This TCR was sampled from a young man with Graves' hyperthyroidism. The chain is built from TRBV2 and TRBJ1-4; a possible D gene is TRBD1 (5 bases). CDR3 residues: CASSRAGMVEKLFF. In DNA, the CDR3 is TGTGCCAGCAGTCGGGCAGGGATGGTTGAAAAACTGTTTTTT. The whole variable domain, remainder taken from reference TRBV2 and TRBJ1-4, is EPEVTQTPSHQVTQMGQEVILRCVPISNHLYFYWYRQILGQKVEFLVSFYNNEISEKSEIFDDQFSVERPDGSNFTLKIRSTKLEDSAMYFCASSRAGMVEKLFFGSGTQLSVL.